The 22 T cell receptor beta chains in this list originate from one sample, sequenced in a study of T-cell memory formation after mild COVID-19. One entry per CDR3 protein results from TCRdb running MiXCR on the 5' RACE reads. Here the sample spans about 180,000 distinct CDR3 sequences, 16% being singletons. Sequencing input: PBMCs or a T cell subset sorted from them (not recorded which). The receptors were sampled from an adult woman who had mild COVID-19 (a few samples of this study predate the infection). Cell type and time point are not known.

DNA of the CDR3: TGTGCCTGGAGTGCCGGACAGAGCACAGATACGCAGTATTTT. Translation: CAWSAGQSTDTQYF. The chain recombines TRBV30 with TRBJ2-3, with a possible D match to TRBD1 (6 bases). This CDR3 comprises 14 residues. CDR1 is GTSNPN and CDR2 is SVGIG in the germline V gene (reference sequence). Deletions cut 1 base from V and 0 bases from J, with 8 bases between.

This rearrangement joins TRBV5-6 to TRBJ2-3; D is possibly TRBD1 or TRBD2 (6 bases each). Germline values: CDR1 SGHDT, CDR2 YYEEEE. V was trimmed by 4 bases and J by 1 base, leaving 13 bases between them. The CDR3 totals 15 residues. In DNA, the CDR3 is TGTGCCAGCAGCCAGGCCGGGGGCCGCACAGATACGCAGTATTTT. It is translated as CASSQAGGRTDTQYF.

This chain joins TRBV7-8 and TRBJ2-7; 7 positions match TRBD1. Per germline, CDR1 SGHVS and CDR2 FQNEAQ. The junction had 11 bases not matched to a gene; V was cut back by 2 bases and J by 4 bases. The CDR3 totals 16 residues. The CDR3 here is CASSLRTGEVGYEQYF. The CDR3 nucleotides are TGTGCCAGCAGCTTAAGGACAGGCGAAGTGGGATACGAGCAGTACTTC.

This clonotype was detected only a few times. The V gene is TRBV5-1, the J gene TRBJ2-5; TRBD1 aligns across 7 bases. Germline CDR1 is SGHRS and CDR2 is YFSETQ. V shed 5 bases and J 3 bases; nucleotides not matched to a gene: 4. This CDR3 is built from 13 residues. In DNA form, the CDR3 reads TGCGCCAGCAGGCGCGACAGGGAAGAGACCCAGTACTTC. Its translation: CASRRDREETQYF.

CDR3 protein: CASRVFAVGENTEAFF. CDR3 DNA: TGTGCCAGCAGGGTGTTTGCTGTGGGAGAGAACACTGAAGCTTTCTTT. This rearrangement joins TRBV7-6 to TRBJ1-1; D is unresolved. The length of the CDR3 is 16 residues. Germline V gene data show CDR1 as SGHVS and CDR2 as FNYEAQ. V lost 6 bases and J 1 base, leaving 18 bases between the germline ends.

The CDR3 loop is CSARKGSETQYF. The CDR3 DNA reads as TGCAGTGCTAGAAAAGGGTCGGAGACCCAGTACTTC. The rearrangement links TRBV20-1 to TRBJ2-5; no clear D. V dropped 2 bases and J dropped 5 bases, with 9 bases sitting between them. The CDR3 is 12 amino acids. The germline CDR1 and CDR2 sequences are DFQATT and SNEGSKA (reference sequence).

The rearrangement links TRBV30 to TRBJ2-3, with 8 bases identical to TRBD2. V was clipped by 2 bases and J by 2 bases; unmatched bases: 6. This CDR3 region has 15 residues. Germline V CDR1 and CDR2: GTSNPN, SVGIG (reference sequence). CDR3 coding DNA: TGTGCCTGGAGTACTGGACTAGCTTCCACAGATACGCAGTATTTT. It is translated as CAWSTGLASTDTQYF.

This clonotype has only a few counts. The chain carries TRBV24-1 and TRBJ2-1; weak D call: TRBD2 (6 bases). This CDR3 region has 16 residues. Germline V gives CDR1 KGHDR, CDR2 SFDVKD. The V end was cut by 0 bases, the J end by 6 bases, with 14 bases between. CDR3 bases: TGTGCCACCAGTGATTTGGCCGTTAGAGCGGGCAATGAGCAGTTCTTC. This translates into CATSDLAVRAGNEQFF.

The V gene is TRBV7-8, the J gene TRBJ2-1, with D possibly being TRBD2 (6 bases). The CDR3 has 16 amino acids. Looked up from germline, CDR1 is SGHVS and CDR2 is FQNEAQ. Trimming removed 5 bases at V and 0 bases at J, with 14 bases between. This CDR3 reads CASSDRGLSSYNEQFF. DNA for the CDR3: TGTGCCAGCAGCGATCGGGGACTGAGCTCCTACAATGAGCAGTTCTTC.

The chain employs TRBV11-3 and TRBJ2-3; 8 nucleotides agree with TRBD2. The CDR3 extends over 16 amino acids. The germline V gene has CDR1 SGHNT and CDR2 YENEEA. V lost 1 base, J lost 2 bases, and 5 bases stayed unmatched. In DNA form, the CDR3 reads TGTGCCAGCAGCTTAGGTGTAGCGGGACCCACAGATACGCAGTATTTT. Translation gives CASSLGVAGPTDTQYF. The complete variable domain, with remaining parts taken from reference TRBV11-3 and TRBJ2-3, reads EAGVVQSPRYKIIEKKQPVAFWCNPISGHNTLYWYLQNLGQGPELLIRYENEEAVDDSQLPKDRFSAERLKGVDSTLKIQPAELGDSAVYLCASSLGVAGPTDTQYFGPGTRLTVL.

Comment on this clonotype: A much larger clone lies a single base off, so this may be a read error. V and J are TRBV11-3 and TRBJ2-7; D remains ambiguous. V lost 8 bases, J lost 7 bases, and 12 bases lay in between. The length of the CDR3 is 11 residues. Germline V gene lookup returns CDR1 SGHNT and CDR2 YENEEA. The CDR3 spells CASRRYGEQYF. The CDR3 coding sequence is TGTGCCAGCCGCCGTTACGGGGAGCAGTACTTC. The variable domain in full, with the rest retrieved from reference TRBV11-3 and TRBJ2-7, is EAGVVQSPRYKIIEKKQPVAFWCNPISGHNTLYWYLQNLGQGPELLIRYENEEAVDDSQLPKDRFSAERLKGVDSTLKIQPAELGDSAVYLCASRRYGEQYFGPGTRLTVT.

The rearrangement joins TRBV3-1 to TRBJ1-2; TRBD1 matches at 8 bases. This CDR3 is built from 14 residues. Germline CDR1 is LGHDT and CDR2 is YNNKEL (reference sequence). The V and J ends lost 4 bases and 4 bases, in that order; junction bases with no gene match: 5. CDR3 sequence (DNA): TGTGCCAGCAGCCTTGGACAGGGTCCCTATGGCTACACCTTC. Translation: CASSLGQGPYGYTF.

This clonotype was observed a few times. The chain employs TRBV5-1 and TRBJ2-7; 9 bases map to TRBD1. The CDR3 sequence is 15 residues long. With 4 bases clipped from V and 2 bases from J, the junction kept 7 bases outside the gene matches. The germline V gene has CDR1 SGHRS and CDR2 YFSETQ. This CDR3 is CASSATGGLTYEQYF. The DNA of the CDR3 is TGCGCCAGCAGCGCGACAGGGGGATTAACCTACGAGCAGTACTTC.

This clonotype was recorded a few times. The chain links TRBV24-1 to TRBJ1-5; D possibly corresponds to TRBD1 (5 bases). The V gene's germline CDR1 is KGHDR and CDR2 SFDVKD. V was pared by 10 bases and J by 1 base, with 10 bases between. This CDR3 comprises 13 residues. CDR3 bases: TGTGCCACTGACGGGGGGAGCAATCAGCCCCAGCATTTT. It translates to CATDGGSNQPQHF.

This sequence joins TRBV2 and TRBJ1-6; D call uncertain. The CDR3 totals 12 residues. The V gene lost 6 bases and the J gene lost 5 bases, with 5 bases spanning the gap. Germline values: CDR1 SNHLY, CDR2 FYNNEI. The CDR3 DNA reads as TGTGCCAGCAGCGGGGATAATTCACCCCTCCACTTT. Translation: CASSGDNSPLHF.

The chain joins TRBV12-3 or TRBV12-4 to TRBJ1-4; tentatively, D is TRBD1 (5 bases). The CDR3 runs to 15 residues. The V end lost 6 bases, the J end lost 7 bases, and 18 bases lay between the germline ends. The CDR3 DNA reads TGTGCCAGCAGCAAGGGACCAGCAGGCGCTGAAAAACTGTTTTTT. Translating it yields CASSKGPAGAEKLFF.

V is TRBV5-1 and J is TRBJ2-2; TRBD1 matches 7 bases. Looked up from germline, CDR1 is SGHRS and CDR2 is YFSETQ. CDR3 size: 16 residues. With 4 bases clipped from V and 3 bases from J, the junction kept 9 bases outside the gene matches. CDR3 sequence reads: CASSRPGQSYTGELFF. The CDR3 bases are TGCGCCAGCAGCCGCCCGGGACAGTCTTACACCGGGGAGCTGTTTTTT.

This clonotype occurred a few times. The chain links TRBV11-1 to TRBJ2-1; the match to TRBD2 covers 11 bases. The CDR3 covers 16 residues. Germline CDR1 SGHAT, CDR2 FQDESV (reference sequence). V dropped 5 bases and J dropped 3; count of bases not matched to a gene: 6. CDR3 DNA sequence: TGTGCCAGCAGCGGCAGTAGCGGGAGGGTCTACAATGAGCAGTTCTTC. It encodes CASSGSSGRVYNEQFF. Full variable domain (remainder filled in from reference TRBV11-1 and TRBJ2-1): EAEVAQSPRYKITEKSQAVAFWCDPISGHATLYWYRQILGQGPELLVQFQDESVVDDSQLPKDRFSAERLKGVDSTLKIQPAELGDSAMYLCASSGSSGRVYNEQFFGPGTRLTVL.

The rearrangement uses TRBV20-1 and TRBJ2-7; 16 positions agree with TRBD2. The CDR3 length is 20 residues. In germline, CDR1 is DFQATT, CDR2 SNEGSKA (reference sequence). V trimming: 2 bases; J trimming: 1 base; junction bases outside the gene matches: 14. In nucleotides, the CDR3 is TGCAGTGCTAGACGGGATACCGAGGGGGGACTAGCGGGAGGGTCCTACGAGCAGTACTTC. It specifies CSARRDTEGGLAGGSYEQYF.

Many counts were recorded for this clonotype. This chain uses TRBV5-1 with TRBJ2-7; no definite D call. The CDR3 spans 14 residues. Germline assignment: CDR1 SGHRS and CDR2 YFSETQ. V was cut by 3 bases and J by 2 bases, with 12 bases left in between. This CDR3 reads CASSSQPNTYEQYF. In DNA form, the CDR3 reads TGCGCCAGCAGCTCACAGCCGAATACCTACGAGCAGTACTTC.

This clonotype was detected a few times. The chain carries TRBV4-1 and TRBJ1-1; the D gene is possibly TRBD1 (5 bases). Germline V gene data show CDR1 as MGHRA and CDR2 as YSYEKL. The V and J ends lost 2 bases and 4 bases respectively, with 11 bases between them. This CDR3 comprises 14 residues. CDR3 nucleotide sequence: TGCGCCAGCAGCCAACCCAAAAGGGGCACTGAAGCTTTCTTT. It translates to CASSQPKRGTEAFF.

This clonotype has more than one count but fewer than ten. This chain connects TRBV29-1 to TRBJ2-7; 8 nucleotides match TRBD1. CDR3 size: 14 residues. V lost 4 bases, J lost 5 bases, and 10 bases stayed unmatched. The germline gives CDR1 SQVTM, CDR2 ANQGSEA. The CDR3 sequence is CSVVLWTGSHEQYF. The CDR3 DNA reads as TGCAGCGTTGTTTTATGGACAGGGAGCCACGAGCAGTACTTC.